The 2 T cell receptor beta chains below come from one sample, sequenced in a study of blood T cell repertoires in COVID-19. The table came from immunoSEQ multiplex PCR; TCRdb's copy has only in-frame clones and leaves some out. The sample lists some 300,000 clones, around 92% seen once, with roughly a tenth in the top ten. The specimen sequenced was PBMCs or T cells enriched from blood (not recorded which). The receptors here all came from a woman aged 25 to 45 who had recovered from COVID-19.

This clone was seen just once. The chain uses TRBV30 and TRBJ2-7, with D uncertain. The CDR3 covers 13 residues. V lost 3 bases, J lost 4 bases, and 13 bases lay in between. CDR1 and CDR2 from the germline V gene are GTSNPN and SVGIG (reference sequence). The CDR3, as DNA: TGTGCCTGGAGGACAACCGGTACGTACGAGCAGTACTTC. Its translation is CAWRTTGTYEQYF.

V gene TRBV11-2 combines with J gene TRBJ2-7; D is unclear. Germline CDR1 reads SGHAT; CDR2 reads FQNNGV. The CDR3 loop spans 13 amino acids. The V end was cut by 1 base, the J end by 1 base, with 5 bases between. The CDR3 DNA sequence: TGTGCCAGCAGCTTAGCTGAGTCCTACGAGCAGTACTTC. Its protein is CASSLAESYEQYF.